The T cell receptor (beta chain) described here comes from a study of human T cells and chemical hapten exposure. Across the whole study: Women made up most patients, who had alopecia areata, totalis or universalis. Study findings and constraints: The formation of large CDR3 similarity clusters by expanded TCRs significantly exceeded that of controls.

This clonotype was counted at least ten times. What it binds is unknown. During construction of the library, unique molecular identifiers were attached to individual cDNA molecules for quantitative, reproducible TCR counting. One entry per CDR3 protein, called by TCRdb with MiXCR from the RACE reads. The sample lists 80,000 to 100,000 distinct CDR3 sequences, 10% to 14% occurring once. There are 13 residues in the CDR3. Trimming took 8 bases from V and 5 from J, leaving 16 bases between them. Time point described: pre-sensitization, week 0. Regarding treatment: therapeutic diphenylcyclopropenone sensitization with weekly scalp DPC. Total RNA was isolated from unfractionated whole blood.

V is TRBV12-3 or TRBV12-4 and J is TRBJ2-7; the D gene is possibly TRBD2 (6 bases). The sample here was whole blood, taken in connection with sensitization to the hapten diphenylcyclopropenone (DPC). This sequence was found in a woman between 55 and 75 years old with alopecia areata. Some clones in this sample may be carry-over from other donors' samples. CDR3 DNA sequence: TGTGCCAGCCAGGAAATGGGACTTAACGAGCAGTACTTC. Its translation: CASQEMGLNEQYF.